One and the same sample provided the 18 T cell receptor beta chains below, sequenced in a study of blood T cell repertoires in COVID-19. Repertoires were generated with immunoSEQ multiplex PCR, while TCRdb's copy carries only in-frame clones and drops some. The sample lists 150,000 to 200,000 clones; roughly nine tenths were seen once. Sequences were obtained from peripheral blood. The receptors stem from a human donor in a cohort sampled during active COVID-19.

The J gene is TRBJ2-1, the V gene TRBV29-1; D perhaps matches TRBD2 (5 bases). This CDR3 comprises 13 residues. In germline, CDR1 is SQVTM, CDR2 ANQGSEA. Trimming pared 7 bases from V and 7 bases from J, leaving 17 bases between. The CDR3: CSAVGRGSNEQFF. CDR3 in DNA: TGCAGCGCCGTCGGACGGGGATCGAATGAGCAGTTCTTC.

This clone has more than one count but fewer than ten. The CDR3 loop is CASSLNRQPNSPLHF. CDR3 in DNA: TGCGCCAGCAGCCTCAATCGACAGCCAAATTCACCCCTCCACTTT. The chain recombines TRBV4-3 with TRBJ1-6; D may be TRBD1 (5 bases). The V gene lost 4 bases and the J gene lost 7 bases, with 14 bases spanning the gap. The CDR3 has 15 residues. Germline-derived CDR1 and CDR2 are LGHNA and YSLEER.

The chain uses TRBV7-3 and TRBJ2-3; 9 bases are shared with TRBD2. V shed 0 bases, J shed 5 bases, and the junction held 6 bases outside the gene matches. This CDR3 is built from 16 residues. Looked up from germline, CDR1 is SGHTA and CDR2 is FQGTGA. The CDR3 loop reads CASSLTSGGLGDTQYF. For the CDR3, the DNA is TGTGCCAGCAGCTTAACTAGCGGGGGCTTAGGAGATACGCAGTATTTT.

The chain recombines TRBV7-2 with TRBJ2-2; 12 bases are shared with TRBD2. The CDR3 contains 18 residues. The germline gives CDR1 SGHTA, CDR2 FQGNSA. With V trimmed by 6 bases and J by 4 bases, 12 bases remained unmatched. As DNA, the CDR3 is TGTGCCAGCAGATTCGGACTAGCGGGGTTCAACCCCACCGGGGAGCTGTTTTTT. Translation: CASRFGLAGFNPTGELFF.

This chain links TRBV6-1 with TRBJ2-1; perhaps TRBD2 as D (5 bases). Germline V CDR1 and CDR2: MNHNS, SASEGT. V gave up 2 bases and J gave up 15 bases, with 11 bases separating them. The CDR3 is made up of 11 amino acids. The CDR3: CASSELAVPFF. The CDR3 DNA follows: TGTGCCAGCAGTGAACTAGCCGTGCCGTTCTTC.

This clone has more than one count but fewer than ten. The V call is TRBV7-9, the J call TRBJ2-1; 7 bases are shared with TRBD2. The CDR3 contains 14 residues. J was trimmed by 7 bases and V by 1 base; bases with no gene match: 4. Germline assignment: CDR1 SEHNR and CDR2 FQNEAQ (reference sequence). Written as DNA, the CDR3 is TGTGCCAGCAGCTTAGGCGGGAGTATGAATGAGCAGTTCTTC. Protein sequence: CASSLGGSMNEQFF.

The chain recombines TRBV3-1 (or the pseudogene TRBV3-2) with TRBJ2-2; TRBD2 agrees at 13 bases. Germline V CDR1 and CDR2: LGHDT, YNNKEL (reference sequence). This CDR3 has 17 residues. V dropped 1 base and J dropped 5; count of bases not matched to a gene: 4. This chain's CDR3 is CASSQVSGLAGTGELFF. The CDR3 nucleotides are TGTGCCAGCAGCCAAGTGTCGGGACTAGCGGGAACCGGGGAGCTGTTTTTT.

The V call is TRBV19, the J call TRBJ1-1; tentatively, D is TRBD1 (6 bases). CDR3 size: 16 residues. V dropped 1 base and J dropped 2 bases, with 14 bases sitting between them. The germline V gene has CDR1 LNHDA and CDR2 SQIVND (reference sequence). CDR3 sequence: CASSIATPTGNTEAFF. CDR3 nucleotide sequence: TGTGCCAGTAGTATAGCAACCCCGACAGGCAACACTGAAGCTTTCTTT.

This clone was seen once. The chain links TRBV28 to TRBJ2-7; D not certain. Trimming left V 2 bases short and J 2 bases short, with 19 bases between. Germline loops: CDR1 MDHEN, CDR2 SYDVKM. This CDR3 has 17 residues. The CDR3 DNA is TGTGCCAGCAGTTTAACCCCCACCCTGAACGGTACCTACGAGCAGTACTTC. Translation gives CASSLTPTLNGTYEQYF.

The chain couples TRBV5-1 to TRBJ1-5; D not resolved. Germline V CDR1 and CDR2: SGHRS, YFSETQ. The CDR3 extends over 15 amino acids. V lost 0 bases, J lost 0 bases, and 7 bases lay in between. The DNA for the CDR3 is TGCGCCAGCAGCTTGGACAACAATAGCAATCAGCCCCAGCATTTT. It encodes CASSLDNNSNQPQHF.

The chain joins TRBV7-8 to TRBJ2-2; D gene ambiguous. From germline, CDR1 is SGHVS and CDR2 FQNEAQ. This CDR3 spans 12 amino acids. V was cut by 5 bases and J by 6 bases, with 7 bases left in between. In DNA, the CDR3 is TGTGCCAGCAGCCATGCGTCCGGGGAGCTGTTTTTT. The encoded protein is CASSHASGELFF.

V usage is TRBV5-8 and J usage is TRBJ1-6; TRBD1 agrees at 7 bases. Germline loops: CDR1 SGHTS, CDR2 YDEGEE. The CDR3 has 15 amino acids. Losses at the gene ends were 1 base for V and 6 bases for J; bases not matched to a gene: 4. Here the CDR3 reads CASSLFAGGNSPLHF. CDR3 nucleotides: TGTGCCAGCAGCTTGTTCGCAGGGGGTAATTCACCCCTCCACTTT.

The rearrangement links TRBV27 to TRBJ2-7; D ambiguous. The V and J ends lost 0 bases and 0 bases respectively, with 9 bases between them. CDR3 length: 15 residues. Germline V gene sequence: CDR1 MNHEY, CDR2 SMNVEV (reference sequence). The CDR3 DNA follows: TGTGCCAGCAGTTTATCGCTCGGAGACTCCTACGAGCAGTACTTC. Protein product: CASSLSLGDSYEQYF.

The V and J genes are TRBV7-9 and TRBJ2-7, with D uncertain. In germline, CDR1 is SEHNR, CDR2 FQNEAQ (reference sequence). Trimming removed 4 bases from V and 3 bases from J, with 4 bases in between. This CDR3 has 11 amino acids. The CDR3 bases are TGTGCCAGCAGCTCCCTCTACGAGCAGTACTTC. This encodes CASSSLYEQYF. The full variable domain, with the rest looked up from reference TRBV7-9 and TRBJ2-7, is DTGVSQNPRHKITKRGQNVTFRCDPISEHNRLYWYRQTLGQGPEFLTYFQNEAQLEKSRLLSDRFSAERPKGSFSTLEIQRTEQGDSAMYLCASSSLYEQYFGPGTRLTVT.

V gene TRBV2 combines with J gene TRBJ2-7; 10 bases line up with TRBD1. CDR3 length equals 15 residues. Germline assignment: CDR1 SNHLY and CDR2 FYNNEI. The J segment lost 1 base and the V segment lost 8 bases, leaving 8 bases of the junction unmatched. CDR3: CASAIDRGPSYEQYF. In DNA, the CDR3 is TGTGCCAGCGCCATAGACAGGGGGCCTTCCTACGAGCAGTACTTC.

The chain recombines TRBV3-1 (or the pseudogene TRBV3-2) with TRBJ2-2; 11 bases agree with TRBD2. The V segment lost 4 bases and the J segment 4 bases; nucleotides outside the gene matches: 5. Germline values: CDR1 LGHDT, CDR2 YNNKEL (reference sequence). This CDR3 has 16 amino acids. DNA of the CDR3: TGTGCCAGCAGCCTGTTAGCGGGAGGGCGCACCGGGGAGCTGTTTTTT. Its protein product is CASSLLAGGRTGELFF.

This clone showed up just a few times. Here the CDR3 reads CASSRSHNYGYTF. The CDR3 nucleotides read TGTGCCAGCAGCCGGAGCCACAACTATGGCTACACCTTC. This chain joins TRBV5-6 and TRBJ1-2; D not resolved. V gave up 4 bases and J gave up 2 bases, with 9 bases separating them. Germline loops: CDR1 SGHDT, CDR2 YYEEEE. This CDR3 comprises 13 residues.

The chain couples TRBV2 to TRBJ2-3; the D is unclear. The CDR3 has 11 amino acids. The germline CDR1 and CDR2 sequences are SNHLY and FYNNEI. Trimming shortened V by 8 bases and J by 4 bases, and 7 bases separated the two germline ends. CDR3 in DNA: TGTGCCAGCTACGGTTCAGATACGCAGTATTTT. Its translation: CASYGSDTQYF.